This TCR beta chain emerged from a study of T cell responses to AZD1222 COVID-19 vaccine (dated by TCRdb to the early 2020s). Study-level background: A total of 233 trial participants underwent TCR sequencing, of whom around 200 received two doses of AZD1222 and some 25 received two doses of the MenACWY control vaccine. Trial participants were enrolled by age into subgroups of 18-55, 56-69 and 70-plus years, and around 150, 28 and 57 TCR-sequenced participants, respectively, were included in these subgroups.

Findings and caveats that apply to the study as a whole: The whole spike protein was spanned by vaccine-associated CD4 TCRs, and dominant responses were seen in regions 160-218 and 743-854. In the small 56-69-year group, the increase in depth fell short of significance, most likely because of low power. Conclusions about previously exposed vaccinees are limited, since just five or six AZD1222 recipients were seropositive for SARS-CoV-2 at baseline. No day 14 peak-response samples were available, so repertoires were characterized only after the peak T cell response. Reportedly, close to half of the unique spike-specific TCRs recognized epitopes lying outside the regions that are mutated in the B.1.351 and B.1.1.7 variants. A significant rise in spike-specific TCR breadth and depth was observed after two AZD1222 doses relative to day 0 and relative to MenACWY recipients. Participants were mostly white British and included more females than males, and it was suggested by the authors that clonal diversity may have been underestimated.

Points on this clone: Its target antigen remains unknown. Base qualities were left out, and no much larger clone turns up one base away.

The meaning of the sample's time point label: about 28 days (+/-7) after the second vaccine dose. AZD1222 recipients whose second dose came at about 4 weeks and those whose second dose came at about 12 weeks were combined into one group, since spike-specific TCR depth and breadth did not differ between the two schedules. Samples from vaccinated people were obtained from the UK trials COV001 and COV002, which included a single-blind randomized controlled phase 2/3 trial of AZD1222 (ChAdOx1 nCoV-19) in healthy adults. For TCRbeta chain sequencing, PBMC samples from trial participants were taken at day 0 and at day 28 after the second dose. The CDR3 regions of human TCRbeta chains were subjected to immunosequencing. In the paper's pipeline: Repertoire TCRs were checked for matches against a reference library of SARS-CoV-2-specific TCRs that had been generated using the MIRA antigen-specificity platform. Breadth was defined as the fraction of unique TCRs that were SARS-CoV-2-associated. Depth was defined as the fraction of total T cells that were SARS-CoV-2-associated. Each spike-specific TCR was assigned to its reactive spike region and to a CD4 or CD8 class using the MIRA data. Log10-transformed breadth and depth values were compared by one-way ANOVA with Sidak's multiple comparisons tests. TCRdb provides this immuneACCESS table in a form limited to in-frame rearrangements. Some clones are lacking; in checked studies, under half of them reflect an unresolved V gene, and why the rest are absent is not known. From that table come the V and J calls and clone size; the DNA was used to work out D and trimming. The sample includes roughly 120,000 clones, with about 93% observed a single time. The ten largest account for approximately 5.1% of the sample.

The CDR3 goes from the cysteine to the phenylalanine over 16 residues. The CDR3 DNA has 48 bases and is translated from base 1. Here V drops 2 bases and J drops 3 bases, and the junction holds 6 bases not matched to any gene. The germline V gene (reference sequence) specifies MNHNY as CDR1 and SVGAGI as CDR2. The receptor comes from an adult who received the AZD1222 COVID-19 vaccine. Material: peripheral blood, obtained 28 days after the second AZD1222 dose. The chain couples TRBV6-6 to TRBJ1-4; 7 junctional bases match TRBD1. The CDR3 reads as follows: CASSYVRGGPNEKLFF. Read as DNA, the sequence is TGTGCCAGCAGTTACGTCAGGGGGGGACCTAATGAAAAACTGTTTTTT.